The 27 T cell receptor beta chains given below trace back to one sample, sequenced in a study of shared clonotypes between healthy human individuals. Assay used: immunoSEQ multiplex PCR; TCRdb lists only in-frame clones, some missing. The repertoire holds over a million clones, with roughly 95% as singletons. The sample taken for sequencing was naive CD4+ T cells sorted from blood. Documented subset: CD45RA+ positively selected. Receptor source: a man under 40 in good health.

V usage is TRBV7-9 and J usage is TRBJ1-1, with D unclear. Germline V gives CDR1 SEHNR, CDR2 FQNEAQ (reference sequence). The CDR3 is 13 amino acids. Trimming cost V 4 bases and J 5 bases, with 11 bases left between them. CDR3 DNA sequence: TGTGCCAGCAGCTCAGGACGGCCGACTGAAGCTTTCTTT. Translated, it gives CASSSGRPTEAFF. Complete variable domain (other parts from reference TRBV7-9 and TRBJ1-1): DTGVSQNPRHKITKRGQNVTFRCDPISEHNRLYWYRQTLGQGPEFLTYFQNEAQLEKSRLLSDRFSAERPKGSFSTLEIQRTEQGDSAMYLCASSSGRPTEAFFGQGTRLTVV.

Remarks on this clone: In the same sample, other DNA sequences code for this CDR3. The chain is built from TRBV19 and TRBJ2-7; TRBD1 matches 7 bases. The J segment lost 2 bases and the V segment lost 3 bases, leaving 4 bases of the junction unmatched. The germline CDR1 and CDR2 sequences are LNHDA and SQIVND (reference sequence). CDR3 size: 14 residues. The CDR3 sequence: CASSIRDSPYEQYF. The CDR3 DNA reads as TGTGCCAGTAGTATTCGGGACAGTCCCTACGAGCAGTACTTC.

The rearrangement joins TRBV11-2 to TRBJ1-4; TRBD1 is a possible D gene (6 bases). V was pared by 2 bases and J by 14 bases, with 18 bases between. The germline V gene has CDR1 SGHAT and CDR2 FQNNGV. This CDR3 is built from 14 residues. CDR3 residues: CASSLSLAGRGLFF. In DNA form, the CDR3 reads TGTGCCAGCAGCTTATCACTGGCAGGGAGGGGGCTGTTTTTT.

For this clone: This sample also contains other DNA sequences that code for the same CDR3. The chain has TRBV9 and TRBJ2-7, with 8 bases lining up with TRBD2. The germline gives CDR1 SGDLS, CDR2 YYNGEE. The CDR3 has 15 amino acids. J lost 2 bases, V lost 0 bases, and 4 bases had no gene match. The chain's CDR3 is CASSVALAGPYEQYF. As DNA, the CDR3 is TGTGCCAGCAGCGTAGCCTTAGCGGGGCCCTACGAGCAGTACTTC.

This chain links TRBV27 with TRBJ2-7; 9 bases agree with TRBD2. This CDR3 comprises 15 residues. CDR1 and CDR2 from the germline V gene are MNHEY and SMNVEV (reference sequence). Losses at the gene ends were 0 bases for V and 1 base for J; bases not matched to a gene: 1. CDR3 bases: TGTGCCAGCAGTTTATCAACTAGCGGGTCCTACGAGCAGTACTTC. Translated: CASSLSTSGSYEQYF.

CDR3 sequence: CASSDGVADTQYF. In DNA form, the CDR3 reads TGTGCCAGCAGTGACGGGGTCGCAGATACGCAGTATTTT. V usage is TRBV6-4 and J usage is TRBJ2-3; D gene unclear. The CDR3 covers 13 residues. V gave up 2 bases and J gave up 4 bases, with 7 bases separating them. Germline loops: CDR1 MRHNA, CDR2 SNTAGT.

V usage is TRBV28 and J usage is TRBJ1-2; TRBD1 aligns across 10 bases. The CDR3 covers 15 residues. Trimming removed 2 bases from V and 2 bases from J; junction bases left unmatched: 2. Looked up from germline, CDR1 is MDHEN and CDR2 is SYDVKM. The CDR3 nucleotides are TGTGCCAGCAGTTTAAGGGGACAGGGGAACTATGGCTACACCTTC. This sequence encodes CASSLRGQGNYGYTF.

This chain uses TRBV18 with TRBJ2-1; the match to TRBD2 covers 9 bases. The length of the CDR3 is 16 residues. The ends lost 6 bases at V and 2 bases at J; junction bases unmatched: 8. Germline V gives CDR1 KGHSH, CDR2 LQKENI. The CDR3 sequence is CASSPTIAGAYNEQFF. The CDR3 region has the DNA TGTGCCAGCTCCCCTACTATAGCGGGGGCCTACAATGAGCAGTTCTTC.

The chain couples TRBV5-1 to TRBJ2-2; D is possibly TRBD1 or TRBD2 (5 bases each). V was trimmed by 7 bases and J by 0 bases, leaving 10 bases between them. Germline CDR1 and CDR2: SGHRS and YFSETQ. CDR3 size: 14 residues. Here the CDR3 DNA reads TGCGCCAGCTCCGGGACGGCGAACACCGGGGAGCTGTTTTTT. This codes for CASSGTANTGELFF.

This chain joins TRBV2 and TRBJ2-7, with 7 bases identical to TRBD1. The trim removed 6 bases at V and 2 bases at J, leaving 13 bases unmatched. This CDR3 spans 16 amino acids. Germline CDR1 and CDR2: SNHLY and FYNNEI. The CDR3 reads CASRRDRARSPYEQYF. The DNA for the CDR3 is TGTGCCAGCAGAAGAGACAGGGCCCGATCCCCCTACGAGCAGTACTTC.

The rearrangement joins TRBV4-3 to TRBJ1-1; D not resolved. This CDR3 region has 14 residues. Trimming shortened V by 1 base and J by 8 bases, and 14 bases separated the two germline ends. From germline, CDR1 is LGHNA and CDR2 YSLEER. The CDR3 loop reads CASSQGFGLREAFF. DNA of the CDR3: TGCGCCAGCAGCCAAGGCTTCGGTTTGAGGGAAGCTTTCTTT.

The chain carries TRBV7-2 and TRBJ2-7; perhaps TRBD1 as D (6 bases). The V and J ends lost 5 bases and 2 bases respectively, with 16 bases between them. The CDR3 runs 15 residues. Germline CDR1 reads SGHTA; CDR2 reads FQGNSA. Here the CDR3 DNA reads TGTGCCAGCAGCCTACAGGGCCAAATACCCTACGAGCAGTACTTC. Translating it yields CASSLQGQIPYEQYF.

This clone was counted a single time. The sample has other DNA sequences that encode this CDR3 too. V and J are TRBV9 and TRBJ2-7; TRBD2 matches at 7 bases. V shed 0 bases and J 2 bases; nucleotides not matched to a gene: 2. The length of the CDR3 is 14 residues. In germline, CDR1 is SGDLS, CDR2 YYNGEE. The CDR3 DNA is TGTGCCAGCAGCGTAGCGGGAGGACCCTACGAGCAGTACTTC. It encodes CASSVAGGPYEQYF.

The chain recombines TRBV27 with TRBJ2-7; D is perhaps TRBD2 (6 bases). Germline V gives CDR1 MNHEY, CDR2 SMNVEV (reference sequence). The CDR3 loop spans 13 amino acids. V lost 5 bases and J 4 bases, leaving 12 bases between the germline ends. The CDR3 is CASSTGVLYEQYF. The DNA for the CDR3 is TGTGCCAGCAGTACGGGAGTTCTGTACGAGCAGTACTTC.

This clone has a single count. J is TRBJ2-1 and V is TRBV7-9; 8 nucleotides agree with TRBD1. This CDR3 has 17 amino acids. CDR1 and CDR2 (germline): SEHNR, FQNEAQ (reference sequence). V lost 1 base to trimming and J lost 10 bases; unmatched junction nucleotides: 15. The CDR3 sequence: CASSLVIGTGMSMEQFF. The CDR3 region has the DNA TGTGCCAGCAGCTTAGTCATCGGGACAGGTATGTCAATGGAGCAGTTCTTC.

The chain joins TRBV5-1 to TRBJ2-2; 8 bases match TRBD1. There are 18 residues in the CDR3. The junction had 10 bases not matched to a gene; V was cut back by 2 bases and J by 1 base. Germline CDR1 SGHRS, CDR2 YFSETQ. The CDR3 here is CASSFLSPGQGNTGELFF. CDR3 nucleotides: TGCGCCAGCAGCTTCCTTTCACCCGGACAGGGGAACACCGGGGAGCTGTTTTTT.

This chain links TRBV18 with TRBJ2-1; 9 bases are a match to TRBD1. J gave up 9 bases and V 5 bases, and 14 bases lay outside the gene matches. The CDR3 totals 16 residues. The germline gives CDR1 KGHSH, CDR2 LQKENI. CDR3 amino acids: CASSSTKTGGYPEQFF. CDR3 DNA sequence: TGTGCCAGCTCATCCACAAAGACAGGGGGTTACCCTGAGCAGTTCTTC.

CDR3: CASSLATGKHEQFF. The CDR3 DNA sequence: TGCGCCAGCAGCTTGGCGACAGGGAAGCATGAGCAGTTCTTC. This rearrangement joins TRBV5-1 to TRBJ2-1, with 7 bases lining up with TRBD1. With 0 bases clipped from V and 8 bases from J, the junction kept 5 bases outside the gene matches. Germline V gene data show CDR1 as SGHRS and CDR2 as YFSETQ. The CDR3 is 14 amino acids.

This clone was counted ten times or more. The J gene is TRBJ2-7, the V gene TRBV11-2, with 7 bases lining up with TRBD2. J gave up 2 bases and V 4 bases, and 2 bases lay outside the gene matches. CDR1 SGHAT and CDR2 FQNNGV come from the germline V gene. This CDR3 spans 13 amino acids. CDR3 in amino acids: CASSSGLPYEQYF. In nucleotides, the CDR3 is TGTGCCAGCAGCTCGGGACTACCCTACGAGCAGTACTTC.

V is TRBV28 and J is TRBJ1-5, with 9 positions matching TRBD1. V trimming: 6 bases; J trimming: 1 base; junction bases outside the gene matches: 4. Per germline, CDR1 MDHEN and CDR2 SYDVKM. The CDR3 sequence is 15 residues long. The CDR3 DNA is TGTGCCAGCAGCAACAGGGGGCCCAGCAATCAGCCCCAGCATTTT. Amino acid sequence: CASSNRGPSNQPQHF. Looking up the rest from reference TRBV28 and TRBJ1-5 gives the full variable domain: DVKVTQSSRYLVKRTGEKVFLECVQDMDHENMFWYRQDPGLGLRLIYFSYDVKMKEKGDIPEGYSVSREKKERFSLILESASTNQTSMYLCASSNRGPSNQPQHFGDGTRLSIL.

V usage is TRBV7-8 and J usage is TRBJ2-5; TRBD1 or TRBD2 may be the D gene (5 bases each). The germline gives CDR1 SGHVS, CDR2 FQNEAQ. The CDR3 length is 14 residues. The V and J ends lost 5 bases and 2 bases respectively, with 12 bases between them. The CDR3 DNA reads as TGTGCCAGCAGCGGACGGGACGATCAAGAGACCCAGTACTTC. Encoded protein: CASSGRDDQETQYF. The whole variable domain, remainder taken from reference TRBV7-8 and TRBJ2-5, is GAGVSQSPRYKVAKRGQDVALRCDPISGHVSLFWYQQALGQGPEFLTYFQNEAQLDKSGLPSDRFFAERPEGSVSTLKIQRTQQEDSAVYLCASSGRDDQETQYFGPGTRLLVL.

The rearrangement joins TRBV29-1 to TRBJ2-3, with D perhaps matching TRBD2 (6 bases). The CDR3 extends over 14 amino acids. CDR1 and CDR2 from the germline V gene are SQVTM and ANQGSEA. Trimming stripped 7 bases from V and 0 bases from J, with 14 bases between. The CDR3 protein is CSAYLATSTDTQYF. As DNA, the CDR3 is TGCAGCGCCTACCTAGCGACTAGCACAGATACGCAGTATTTT.

J is TRBJ2-2 and V is TRBV4-2; TRBD2 agrees at 7 bases. The junction had 6 bases not matched to a gene; V was cut back by 2 bases and J by 6 bases. Germline V lookup: CDR1 LGHNA, CDR2 YNFKEQ. CDR3 size: 15 residues. The DNA of the CDR3 is TGTGCCAGCAGCCAAAGCGGGGATTGGGCCGGGGAGCTGTTTTTT. As protein: CASSQSGDWAGELFF.

V usage is TRBV28 and J usage is TRBJ2-1; 8 nucleotides agree with TRBD2. Per germline, CDR1 MDHEN and CDR2 SYDVKM. V was clipped by 11 bases and J by 3 bases; unmatched bases: 9. This CDR3 spans 14 amino acids. The CDR3 DNA reads TGTGCCGCAGGACTAGCTTGGGGCTACAATGAGCAGTTCTTC. This gives the protein CAAGLAWGYNEQFF.

This sequence joins TRBV2 and TRBJ2-2; D gene ambiguous. This CDR3 contains 13 residues. CDR1 SNHLY and CDR2 FYNNEI come from the germline V gene. V shed 3 bases and J shed 2 bases, with 4 bases lying between them. This CDR3 reads CASSEVNTGELFF. CDR3 in DNA: TGTGCCAGCAGTGAGGTAAACACCGGGGAGCTGTTTTTT.

The chain is built from TRBV27 and TRBJ2-3; TRBD2 matches at 10 bases. Germline V lookup: CDR1 MNHEY, CDR2 SMNVEV (reference sequence). Trimming at V came to 6 bases and at J to 2 bases, leaving 8 bases not matched to a gene. The CDR3 consists of 16 residues. The CDR3 sequence: CASSLLSGRNTDTQYF. CDR3 DNA: TGTGCCAGCAGCTTACTTAGCGGGAGGAACACAGATACGCAGTATTTT.

V usage is TRBV5-6 and J usage is TRBJ2-7; D remains unclear. This CDR3 comprises 13 residues. The germline V gene encodes CDR1 SGHDT and CDR2 YYEEEE. V was shortened by 4 bases and J by 6 bases, with 14 bases between the two germline ends. DNA of the CDR3: TGTGCCAGCAGCCCGGAGCCGACGCGCGAGCAGTACTTC. This encodes CASSPEPTREQYF.